This T cell receptor beta chain stems from a study of cytomegalovirus exposure and HLA in healthy donors. TCRdb's copy holds only in-frame clones and misses some; the assay was immunoSEQ multiplex PCR. This sample yields approximately 270,000 clones, of which approximately 86% are seen a single time; 0.95% to 1.1% belongs to the top ten. The V gene's germline CDR1 is MNHEY and CDR2 SVGAGI. V lost 8 bases to trimming and J lost 7 bases; unmatched junction nucleotides: 12. The CDR3 loop spans 14 amino acids. The V and J genes are TRBV6-5 and TRBJ2-7, with 9 nucleotides matching TRBD1. The sequenced sample consisted of PBMCs. The sequence was collected from a woman under 30 in good health and CMV-seronegative. This CDR3 reads CASGVNRGRFEQYF. The CDR3 DNA reads TGTGCCAGCGGAGTCAACAGGGGGCGCTTTGAGCAGTACTTC.